This TCR beta chain is drawn from a study of T-cell memory formation after mild COVID-19. Germline V CDR1 and CDR2: SGHRS, YFSETQ. The CDR3 covers 15 residues. Losses at the gene ends were 5 bases for V and 4 bases for J; bases not matched to a gene: 3. MiXCR, applied by TCRdb to the 5' RACE reads, yields one record per CDR3 protein. The repertoire holds tens of thousands of distinct CDR3 sequences, with roughly an eighth as singletons. This clonotype occurred many times. Sequencing used PBMCs or a T cell subset sorted from them (not recorded which). This sequence originates from a man between 18 and 35 years old who had mild COVID-19 (a few samples of this study predate the infection). Cell type and time point are not known. V and J are TRBV5-1 and TRBJ2-7; 16 bases are shared with TRBD2. As DNA, the CDR3 is TGCGCCAGCAGGGGACTAGCGGGGGGGAGTTACGAGCAGTACTTC. It codes for CASRGLAGGSYEQYF.